The 13 T cell receptor beta chains given below trace back to one sample, sequenced in a study of cytomegalovirus exposure and HLA in healthy donors. The table came from immunoSEQ multiplex PCR; TCRdb's copy has only in-frame clones and leaves some out. The data contain more than 200,000 clones, about 92% of them singletons. Material: PBMCs. Receptor source: a woman aged 30 to 39 in good health and CMV-seronegative.

This chain connects TRBV5-4 to TRBJ2-7; D not resolved. CDR3 size: 17 residues. Between the trimmed V and J ends, which lost 4 bases and 3 bases, there was a span of 23 bases. Germline lookup yields CDR1 SGHNT and CDR2 YYREEE (reference sequence). This CDR3 reads CASSLSKQDQEDYEQYF. CDR3 bases: TGTGCCAGCAGCCTCTCAAAACAAGACCAAGAAGACTACGAGCAGTACTTC.

J is TRBJ2-1 and V is TRBV27; 10 nucleotides line up with TRBD2. The V gene end was trimmed by 5 bases and the J gene end by 3 bases; junction bases not matched to a gene: 7. Looked up from germline, CDR1 is MNHEY and CDR2 is SMNVEV (reference sequence). CDR3 size: 16 residues. The CDR3 sequence is CASSPLAGDHYNEQFF. Here the CDR3 DNA reads TGTGCCAGCAGTCCCCTAGCGGGAGATCACTACAATGAGCAGTTCTTC.

V and J are TRBV7-8 and TRBJ2-1; 7 bases line up with TRBD1. Unmatched junction bases numbered 8, after V lost 3 bases and J lost 3 bases. The V gene's germline CDR1 is SGHVS and CDR2 FQNEAQ. The CDR3 covers 16 residues. The CDR3 loop is CASSFDRDNYYNEQFF. CDR3 coding DNA: TGTGCCAGCAGCTTCGACAGGGATAATTACTACAATGAGCAGTTCTTC.

The V and J genes are TRBV4-1 and TRBJ2-1; D possibly corresponds to TRBD2 (6 bases). V gave up 3 bases and J gave up 7 bases, with 16 bases separating them. The CDR3 totals 15 residues. Germline values: CDR1 MGHRA, CDR2 YSYEKL. The CDR3 loop is CASSHPSGGRNEQFF. CDR3 coding DNA: TGCGCCAGCAGCCATCCCAGCGGAGGGAGGAATGAGCAGTTCTTC.

This clone is a singleton in its sample. The CDR3 here is CASSPWTGDEQYF. The CDR3 DNA reads as TGTGCCAGCAGCCCGTGGACAGGGGACGAGCAGTACTTC. The chain recombines TRBV7-6 with TRBJ2-7; 9 bases are a match to TRBD1. V lost 5 bases to trimming and J lost 5 bases; unmatched junction nucleotides: 4. The CDR3 is 13 residues long. CDR1 is SGHVS and CDR2 is FNYEAQ in the germline V gene.

The rearrangement joins TRBV7-2 to TRBJ2-3, with 8 bases matching TRBD1. Unmatched junction bases numbered 6, after V lost 5 bases and J lost 5 bases. Germline assignment: CDR1 SGHTA and CDR2 FQGNSA. The CDR3 runs to 14 residues. The DNA for the CDR3 is TGTGCCAGCAGCCTAGGACAGGGCGGAGATACGCAGTATTTT. Translation: CASSLGQGGDTQYF.

This clone came up once. The V call is TRBV5-1, the J call TRBJ2-3; 14 positions agree with TRBD2. There are 17 residues in the CDR3. Germline V CDR1 and CDR2: SGHRS, YFSETQ. The trim removed 1 base at V and 3 bases at J, leaving 4 bases unmatched. CDR3 residues: CASSLLGLAGDTDTQYF. Here the CDR3 DNA reads TGCGCCAGCAGCTTGCTGGGACTAGCGGGAGATACAGATACGCAGTATTTT.

The CDR3 reads CASSYGSHASGANVLTF. The DNA of the CDR3 is TGCGCCAGCAGCTATGGCAGCCACGCCTCTGGGGCCAACGTCCTGACTTTC. V is TRBV5-1 and J is TRBJ2-6; D is undetermined. The length of the CDR3 is 17 residues. Germline V gene sequence: CDR1 SGHRS, CDR2 YFSETQ. Trimming cost V 3 bases and J 0 bases, with 13 bases left between them.

The V call is TRBV5-1, the J call TRBJ1-1; no firm D call. CDR1 is SGHRS, CDR2 YFSETQ, per germline. The CDR3 consists of 12 residues. The V end lost 5 bases, the J end lost 7 bases, and 12 bases lay between the germline ends. CDR3 loop: CASSKSGVEAFF. The CDR3 DNA sequence: TGCGCCAGCAGTAAGTCAGGCGTTGAAGCTTTCTTT.

This chain joins TRBV29-1 and TRBJ2-3, with D tentatively TRBD2 (6 bases). The CDR3 has 14 amino acids. With 2 bases removed from V and 5 bases from J, the gap between germline ends came to 14 bases. CDR1 is SQVTM and CDR2 is ANQGSEA in the germline V gene. The CDR3 loop is CSVELETRRDTQYF. In nucleotides, the CDR3 is TGCAGCGTTGAATTAGAGACTAGGAGAGATACGCAGTATTTT.

The genes are TRBV28 and TRBJ1-5; maybe TRBD1 (6 bases). The CDR3 consists of 13 residues. Germline values: CDR1 MDHEN, CDR2 SYDVKM. V was trimmed by 4 bases and J by 4 bases, leaving 8 bases between them. This chain's CDR3 is CASSSGQNQPQHF. The CDR3 DNA sequence: TGTGCCAGCAGTTCCGGACAGAATCAGCCCCAGCATTTT.

The CDR3 sequence is CASSFRTSDEQYF. CDR3 DNA: TGTGCCAGCAGTTTCAGGACTAGCGACGAGCAGTACTTC. The rearrangement joins TRBV28 to TRBJ2-7; 9 nucleotides match TRBD2. Germline V lookup: CDR1 MDHEN, CDR2 SYDVKM. J lost 5 bases, V lost 3 bases, and 2 bases had no gene match. The CDR3 is made up of 13 amino acids. Variable domain in full (rest from reference TRBV28 and TRBJ2-7): DVKVTQSSRYLVKRTGEKVFLECVQDMDHENMFWYRQDPGLGLRLIYFSYDVKMKEKGDIPEGYSVSREKKERFSLILESASTNQTSMYLCASSFRTSDEQYFGPGTRLTVT.

The chain is built from TRBV11-2 and TRBJ2-7; D unclear. The V gene lost 1 base and the J gene lost 3 bases, with 13 bases spanning the gap. Looked up from germline, CDR1 is SGHAT and CDR2 is FQNNGV. The CDR3 runs 15 residues. CDR3: CASSLVDGQVYEQYF. The CDR3 coding sequence is TGTGCCAGCAGCTTAGTCGACGGTCAGGTCTACGAGCAGTACTTC.